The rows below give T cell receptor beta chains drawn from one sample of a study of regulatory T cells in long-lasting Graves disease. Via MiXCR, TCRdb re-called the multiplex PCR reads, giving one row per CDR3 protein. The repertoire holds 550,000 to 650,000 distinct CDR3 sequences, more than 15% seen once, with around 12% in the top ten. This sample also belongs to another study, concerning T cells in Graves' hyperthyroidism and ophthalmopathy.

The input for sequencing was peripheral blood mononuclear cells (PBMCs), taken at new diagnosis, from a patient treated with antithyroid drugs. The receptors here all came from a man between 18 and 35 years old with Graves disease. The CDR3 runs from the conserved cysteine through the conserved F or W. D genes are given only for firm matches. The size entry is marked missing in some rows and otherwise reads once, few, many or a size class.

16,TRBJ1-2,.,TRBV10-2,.,CASSDPGLRQLYGYTF,TGCGCCAGCAGTGATCCGGGACTTCGTCAGCTCTATGGCTACACCTTC
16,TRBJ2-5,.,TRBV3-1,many,CASSPILDTNQETQYF,TGTGCCAGCAGCCCAATACTCGACACCAATCAAGAGACCCAGTACTTC
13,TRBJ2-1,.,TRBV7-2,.,CASSEPGYNEQFF,TGTGCCAGCAGCGAGCCTGGCTACAATGAGCAGTTCTTC
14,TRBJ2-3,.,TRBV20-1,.,CSEQRHHGTDTQYF,TGCAGCGAGCAGAGACACCACGGCACAGATACGCAGTATTTT
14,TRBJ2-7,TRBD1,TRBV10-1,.,CASSESDRDGEQYF,TGCGCCAGCAGTGAATCCGACAGGGACGGCGAGCAGTACTTC
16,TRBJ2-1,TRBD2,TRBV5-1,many,CASSLHLAGGPNEQFF,TGCGCCAGCAGCTTACACTTAGCGGGAGGGCCCAATGAGCAGTTCTTC
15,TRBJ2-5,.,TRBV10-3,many,CAISDPNPYQETQYF,TGTGCCATCAGTGATCCCAACCCGTACCAAGAGACCCAGTACTTC
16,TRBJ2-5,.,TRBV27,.,CASSTILGGASETQYF,TGTGCCAGCAGTACCATTTTGGGGGGCGCGTCAGAGACCCAGTACTTC
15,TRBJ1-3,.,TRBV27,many,CASSRDLDSGNTIYF,TGTGCCAGCAGTCGAGACCTAGACTCTGGAAACACCATATATTTT
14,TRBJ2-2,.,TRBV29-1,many,CSVALGSFTGELFF,TGCAGCGTTGCTTTGGGGTCGTTCACCGGGGAGCTGTTTTTT
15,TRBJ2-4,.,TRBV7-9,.,CASSPTLSAKNIQYF,TGTGCCAGCAGCCCCACACTTTCGGCCAAAAACATTCAGTACTTC
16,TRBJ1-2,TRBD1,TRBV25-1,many,CASSELTRTGAEGYTF,TGTGCCAGCAGTGAATTGACCCGAACAGGGGCGGAGGGCTACACCTTC
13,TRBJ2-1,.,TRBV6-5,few,CASSYSVEAEQFF,TGTGCCAGCAGTTACTCCGTAGAGGCTGAGCAGTTCTTC
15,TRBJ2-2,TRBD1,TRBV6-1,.,CASRLQGGDTGELFF,TGTGCCAGCAGGTTACAGGGGGGAGACACCGGGGAGCTGTTTTTT
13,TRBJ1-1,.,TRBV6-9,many,CASSSEGITEAFF,TGTGCCAGCAGTTCGGAGGGGATCACTGAAGCTTTCTTT
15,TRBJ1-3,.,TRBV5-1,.,CASSRVASSGNTIYF,TGCGCCAGCAGCCGGGTGGCGAGCTCTGGAAACACCATATATTTT
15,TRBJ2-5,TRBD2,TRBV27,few,CASSPILAGGETQYF,TGTGCCAGCAGTCCCATACTAGCGGGAGGGGAGACCCAGTACTTC
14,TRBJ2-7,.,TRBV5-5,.,CASTPWVGAYEQYF,TGTGCCAGCACCCCTTGGGTAGGGGCCTACGAGCAGTACTTC
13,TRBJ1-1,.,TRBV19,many,CASGTRRNTEAFF,TGTGCCAGTGGCACACGGAGGAACACTGAAGCTTTCTTT
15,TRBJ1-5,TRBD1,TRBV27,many,CASSPDRDSNQPQHF,TGTGCCAGCAGTCCCGACAGGGATAGCAATCAGCCCCAGCATTTT